What follows are 3 T cell receptor beta chains derived from one specimen sequenced in a study of technical replicates of blood from a handful of donors. The repertoire was sequenced with immunoSEQ multiplex PCR; TCRdb's copy has only in-frame clones and lacks some. The sample comprises around 84,000 clones, around 94% of which are singletons, and more than 0.2% rests with the top ten. Input material: T cells isolated from PBMCs. These receptors were taken from a human donor in good health.

The chain links TRBV19 to TRBJ1-2; possibly TRBD1 for D (5 bases). Trimming took off 9 bases at V and 6 bases at J, with 14 bases between the two ends. CDR3 length equals 12 residues. Germline V gives CDR1 LNHDA, CDR2 SQIVND (reference sequence). The CDR3 DNA sequence: TGTGCCAGCCCTGGGGCCTTCAATGGCTACACCTTC. Translating it yields CASPGAFNGYTF.

V is TRBV4-1 and J is TRBJ1-5; 7 positions match TRBD1. Trimming cost V 1 base and J 4 bases; bases outside gene matches: 7. CDR1 MGHRA and CDR2 YSYEKL come from the germline V gene. The CDR3 runs to 16 residues. CDR3 protein: CASSQVRSRGNQPQHF. As DNA, the CDR3 is TGCGCCAGCAGCCAAGTTCGGTCCAGGGGGAATCAGCCCCAGCATTTT.

This chain connects TRBV27 to TRBJ2-1, with 10 bases that match TRBD1. Trimming cost V 4 bases and J 2 bases; bases outside gene matches: 5. Germline V gene data show CDR1 as MNHEY and CDR2 as SMNVEV (reference sequence). The CDR3 is 16 residues long. CDR3 DNA sequence: TGTGCCAGCAGTTCAACCGGGACAGGGGCCTACAATGAGCAGTTCTTC. Residues: CASSSTGTGAYNEQFF.